The rows below give T cell receptor beta chains drawn from one sample of a study of T-cell memory formation after mild COVID-19. One entry per CDR3 protein, called by TCRdb with MiXCR from the 5' RACE reads. The sample contains a few hundred thousand distinct CDR3 sequences, roughly 9.4% of which appear only once. The sample consisted of PBMCs or a T cell subset sorted from them (not recorded which). The receptors derive from a man aged 18 to 30 who had mild COVID-19 (a few samples of this study predate the infection). Cell type and time point are not known. CDR3s include the opening cysteine and the closing phenylalanine or tryptophan.

v_gene	j_gene	CDR3aa
TRBV5-1	TRBJ2-1	CASSGGSHYNEQFF
TRBV12-3/TRBV12-4	TRBJ2-3	CASSPQGLRGSDTQYF
TRBV18	TRBJ2-3	CASSPVLQTDTQYF
TRBV6-2/TRBV6-3	TRBJ2-2	CASSRGLATTGELFF
TRBV15	TRBJ1-5	CATSTSSGTGGNQPQHF
TRBV7-2	TRBJ1-2	CASSALQGEVAFFYGYTF
TRBV18	TRBJ2-5	CASSPSTGTGLEETQYF
TRBV5-6	TRBJ2-7	CASSRSSHYEQYF
TRBV6-6	TRBJ2-1	CATHGNEQFF
TRBV5-1	TRBJ2-2	CASSSGPQGDTGELFF
TRBV4-1	TRBJ1-6	CASSHQGVSAGDYNSPLHF
TRBV7-2	TRBJ1-1	CASRRQGVMTEAFF
TRBV7-9	TRBJ2-5	CASKGSAGSQETQYF
TRBV9	TRBJ2-7	CASSVGIAGGNYEQYF
TRBV7-9	TRBJ1-6	CASSLPGWDSPLHF
TRBV4-1	TRBJ1-5	CASSHRQGDQPQHF
TRBV4-3	TRBJ2-3	CASSQISSSDKQYF
TRBV5-1	TRBJ2-1	CASSLVGISYNEQFF
TRBV7-8	TRBJ1-6	CASSLEGVGTNSPLHF
TRBV10-3	TRBJ2-7	CAISARSDYEQYF
TRBV4-1	TRBJ2-1	CASSPDVNRGVNEQFF
TRBV5-1	TRBJ2-7	CASSFGAGSSYEQYF
TRBV30	TRBJ2-1	CAWKETGYNEQFF
TRBV7-3	TRBJ2-3	CASSLTSVRGHSTDTQYF
TRBV19	TRBJ2-7	CASSMTGDYEQYF
TRBV7-2	TRBJ2-1	CASSRPTGGSAYEQFF
TRBV5-6	TRBJ2-5	CASSIPRDRDRETQYF
TRBV27	TRBJ2-1	CASSQADRSYNEQFF